These 32 T cell receptor beta chains were sequenced from one sample in a study of cytomegalovirus exposure and HLA in healthy donors. Vbeta (60) and Jbeta (13) primers were used in the PCR. Measured with immunoSEQ multiplex PCR; TCRdb has only the in-frame clones, and not every one. The table includes some 150,000 clones, roughly 80% detected once. The sample was PBMCs. Receptor source: a man aged 40-49 years in good health and CMV-seronegative.

The chain employs TRBV9 and TRBJ2-2; TRBD2 agrees at 10 bases. The trim removed 1 base at V and 3 bases at J, leaving 3 bases unmatched. The CDR3 runs to 16 residues. From germline, CDR1 is SGDLS and CDR2 YYNGEE. CDR3 in DNA: TGTGCCAGCAGCGTACTAGCGGGGGAATACACCGGGGAGCTGTTTTTT. This codes for CASSVLAGEYTGELFF.

This chain joins TRBV9 and TRBJ2-3; weak D call: TRBD2 (6 bases). The CDR3 is 15 amino acids. The ends were cut back, 0 bases at V and 2 bases at J, with 10 bases in the middle. Germline V gene sequence: CDR1 SGDLS, CDR2 YYNGEE. CDR3 bases: TGTGCCAGCAGCGTAGGCGGGGCCCACACAGATACGCAGTATTTT. Protein product: CASSVGGAHTDTQYF.

The chain combines TRBV4-3 with TRBJ2-2; D possibly corresponds to TRBD1 (6 bases). The V end was cut by 0 bases, the J end by 6 bases, with 11 bases between. Germline assignment: CDR1 LGHNA and CDR2 YSLEER. This CDR3 is built from 15 residues. CDR3 region: CASSQDNWGPGELFF. The CDR3 coding sequence is TGCGCCAGCAGCCAAGATAATTGGGGGCCCGGGGAGCTGTTTTTT.

As for this clone: This CDR3 is also generated by other DNA sequences in the sample. This chain connects TRBV5-4 to TRBJ2-5; TRBD1 might be the D (6 bases). With 5 bases removed from V and 2 bases from J, the gap between germline ends came to 10 bases. This CDR3 is 13 amino acids long. Per the germline V gene, CDR1 is SGHNT and CDR2 is YYREEE (reference sequence). Here the CDR3 reads CASSSGQQETQYF. The CDR3 DNA reads TGTGCCAGCAGTTCAGGACAGCAAGAGACCCAGTACTTC.

The CDR3 DNA is TGCGCCAGCAGCTTCGAAGCGACCCGGTCCCCCTTGAGTTCACCCCTCCACTTT. Protein product: CASSFEATRSPLSSPLHF. This chain uses TRBV5-1 with TRBJ1-6; the D is unclear. CDR3 size: 18 residues. V shed 2 bases and J shed 9 bases, with 24 bases lying between them. Germline CDR1 and CDR2: SGHRS and YFSETQ.

The rearrangement uses TRBV12-5 and TRBJ2-5; 13 bases line up with TRBD2. V gave up 5 bases and J gave up 4 bases; unmatched junction bases: 13. The CDR3 length is 18 residues. Germline V lookup: CDR1 LGHNT, CDR2 FRNRAP. The CDR3 protein is CASGPRTSGGTSIETQYF. DNA for the CDR3: TGTGCTAGTGGTCCCCGGACTAGCGGGGGCACCTCTATAGAGACCCAGTACTTC.

The genes are TRBV4-1 and TRBJ1-1; the match to TRBD1 covers 10 bases. The germline V gene has CDR1 MGHRA and CDR2 YSYEKL. The CDR3 spans 19 residues. Losses at the gene ends were 4 bases for V and 0 bases for J; bases not matched to a gene: 14. CDR3 DNA sequence: TGCGCCAGCAGCCTCATACAGGGCCGGGACAGGGGATTGAACACTGAAGCTTTCTTT. It yields the protein CASSLIQGRDRGLNTEAFF.

V usage is TRBV4-2 and J usage is TRBJ1-2, with D possibly matching TRBD1 (5 bases). This CDR3 has 15 amino acids. Trimming cost V 3 bases and J 6 bases, with 17 bases left between them. From germline, CDR1 is LGHNA and CDR2 YNFKEQ. CDR3 residues: CASSHQDSGRDGYTF. Written as DNA, the CDR3 is TGTGCCAGCAGCCACCAAGATTCAGGGAGGGATGGCTACACCTTC.

The V and J genes are TRBV27 and TRBJ1-4; 8 bases line up with TRBD1. CDR3 length: 18 amino acids. Germline values: CDR1 MNHEY, CDR2 SMNVEV (reference sequence). V trimming: 1 base; J trimming: 0 bases; junction bases outside the gene matches: 7. The CDR3 spells CASSLWTGSLATNEKLFF. The CDR3 nucleotides read TGTGCCAGCAGTTTATGGACAGGGAGTCTTGCAACTAATGAAAAACTGTTTTTT.

This clone was found a few times. This sequence joins TRBV2 and TRBJ1-5; 7 bases line up with TRBD1. The germline CDR1 and CDR2 sequences are SNHLY and FYNNEI. Germline trimming cut 6 bases from V and 6 bases from J; bases unmatched to any gene: 8. The CDR3 spans 14 residues. The CDR3 DNA reads TGTGCCAGCAGCAGACAGGGTGGTCGTCAGCCCCAGCATTTT. This translates into CASSRQGGRQPQHF.

This clone showed up many times. The junction does not match germline at one end; this may be a read error. The chain is built from TRBV10-3 and TRBJ2-7, with 8 bases identical to TRBD1. The CDR3 loop spans 13 amino acids. Germline lookup yields CDR1 ENHRY and CDR2 SYGVKD. CDR3 DNA: TGTGCCGTCAGGGGGCCGAGCTCCTACGAGCAGTACTTC. Translation: CAVRGPSSYEQYF.

In nucleotides, the CDR3 is TGTGCCAGCAGCTTAGAGGGGTATCCGCAAGAGACCCAGTACTTC. Amino acids: CASSLEGYPQETQYF. This chain connects TRBV7-6 to TRBJ2-5; TRBD1 is a possible D gene (5 bases). The germline V and J ends were trimmed by 1 base and 2 bases, with 11 bases remaining between them. CDR1 is SGHVS, CDR2 FNYEAQ, per germline. The CDR3 sequence is 15 residues long. Combining the CDR3 with reference TRBV7-6 and TRBJ2-5 gives the whole variable domain GAGVSQSPRYKVTKRGQDVALRCDPISGHVSLYWYRQALGQGPEFLTYFNYEAQQDKSGLPNDRFSAERPEGSISTLTIQRTEQRDSAMYRCASSLEGYPQETQYFGPGTRLLVL.

In this sample, this clone turned up once. The V gene is TRBV6-5, the J gene TRBJ2-2; 9 bases agree with TRBD1. V lost 5 bases and J lost 4; bases outside the gene matches: 5. Germline V CDR1 and CDR2: MNHEY, SVGAGI. CDR3 size: 15 residues. The CDR3 DNA is TGTGCCAGCAGTCCCAGACAGGGGGGCACCGGGGAGCTGTTTTTT. Translated: CASSPRQGGTGELFF.

In the case of this clone: Compared with germline, one end of the junction differs, possibly owing to a read error. The rearrangement joins TRBV7-9 to TRBJ2-3; possibly TRBD1 for D (6 bases). The CDR3 has 15 residues. Germline CDR1 is SEHNR and CDR2 is FQNEAQ (reference sequence). CDR3 loop: CSSSLATGTTDTQYF. As DNA, the CDR3 is TGTTCCAGCAGCTTAGCAACAGGGACGACAGATACGCAGTATTTT.

This clone has just one count. CDR3 DNA sequence: TGCAGCGTTGGGCGCCTAGCGGGGGGTAATCTCTACAATGAGCAGTTCTTC. The encoded protein is CSVGRLAGGNLYNEQFF. This chain joins TRBV29-1 and TRBJ2-1; 11 bases map to TRBD2. Germline CDR1 and CDR2: SQVTM and ANQGSEA. With V trimmed by 4 bases and J by 3 bases, 11 bases remained unmatched. The CDR3 is 17 amino acids.

This chain connects TRBV27 to TRBJ2-1; D may be TRBD2 (5 bases). From germline, CDR1 is MNHEY and CDR2 SMNVEV (reference sequence). V was cut by 8 bases and J by 0 bases, with 14 bases left in between. There are 15 residues in the CDR3. The CDR3 spells CASGLRQISYNEQFF. As DNA, the CDR3 is TGTGCCAGCGGACTTCGACAAATCTCCTACAATGAGCAGTTCTTC.

This sequence joins TRBV5-6 and TRBJ2-7; 8 nucleotides align to TRBD1. The length of the CDR3 is 15 residues. J gave up 5 bases and V 0 bases, and 7 bases lay outside the gene matches. Germline loops: CDR1 SGHDT, CDR2 YYEEEE. Here the CDR3 reads CASSLAGRGQDEQYF. In nucleotides, the CDR3 is TGTGCCAGCAGCTTGGCCGGCAGGGGGCAGGACGAGCAGTACTTC.

V usage is TRBV2 and J usage is TRBJ2-7, with TRBD1 identical over 9 bases. This CDR3 has 18 amino acids. The V gene end was trimmed by 4 bases and the J gene end by 5 bases; junction bases not matched to a gene: 18. Looked up from germline, CDR1 is SNHLY and CDR2 is FYNNEI. CDR3 sequence (DNA): TGTGCCAGCAGTGGCTCTTCAACAGGGGGCTCAAAAAAAAACGAGCAGTACTTC. Its protein product is CASSGSSTGGSKKNEQYF.

The chain recombines TRBV30 with TRBJ1-3; TRBD1 is a possible D gene (6 bases). This CDR3 spans 15 amino acids. Looked up from germline, CDR1 is GTSNPN and CDR2 is SVGIG (reference sequence). The germline V and J ends were trimmed by 2 bases and 1 base, with 12 bases remaining between them. The CDR3 region is CAWSFFQGSGNTIYF. In DNA, the CDR3 is TGTGCCTGGAGTTTTTTTCAGGGGTCTGGAAACACCATATATTTT.

The chain couples TRBV5-1 to TRBJ1-1, with 8 bases that match TRBD1. The CDR3 contains 14 residues. Germline lookup yields CDR1 SGHRS and CDR2 YFSETQ. V gave up 7 bases and J gave up 0 bases; unmatched junction bases: 5. The CDR3: CASRQGSVNTEAFF. CDR3 bases: TGCGCCAGCCGACAGGGGTCGGTGAACACTGAAGCTTTCTTT.

V gene TRBV5-1 combines with J gene TRBJ2-2; 9 nucleotides agree with TRBD1. Germline lookup yields CDR1 SGHRS and CDR2 YFSETQ. The CDR3 contains 15 residues. The V gene end was trimmed by 4 bases and the J gene end by 5 bases; junction bases not matched to a gene: 6. DNA of the CDR3: TGCGCCAGCAGCAAGGACAGGGGCGGAACCGGGGAGCTGTTTTTT. Translating gives CASSKDRGGTGELFF. The whole variable domain, filled in from reference TRBV5-1 and TRBJ2-2, reads KAGVTQTPRYLIKTRGQQVTLSCSPISGHRSVSWYQQTPGQGLQFLFEYFSETQRNKGNFPGRFSGRQFSNSRSEMNVSTLELGDSALYLCASSKDRGGTGELFFGEGSRLTVL.

This rearrangement joins TRBV5-1 to TRBJ2-1; 8 nucleotides agree with TRBD2. V shed 4 bases, J shed 8 bases, and the junction held 11 bases outside the gene matches. The CDR3 runs 15 residues. Per germline, CDR1 SGHRS and CDR2 YFSETQ. In DNA, the CDR3 is TGCGCCAGCAGCCGAACCGGGGGGGGCATCTATGAGCAGTTCTTC. Translated: CASSRTGGGIYEQFF.

There are a few counts of this clone. V usage is TRBV18 and J usage is TRBJ2-5; 8 bases align to TRBD1. Per germline, CDR1 KGHSH and CDR2 LQKENI. The junction had 13 bases not matched to a gene; V was cut back by 6 bases and J by 4 bases. The CDR3 covers 16 residues. The CDR3 DNA is TGTGCCAGCTCCCCGGGAACAGGGGGAACGGGAGAGACCCAGTACTTC. It specifies CASSPGTGGTGETQYF.

The chain carries TRBV2 and TRBJ1-2, with D possibly matching TRBD1 (5 bases). This CDR3 has 11 amino acids. Germline V gene data show CDR1 as SNHLY and CDR2 as FYNNEI. V was cut by 8 bases and J by 6 bases, with 10 bases left in between. The CDR3 bases are TGTGCCAGCCGGGGGGACCATGGCTACACCTTC. Translated, it gives CASRGDHGYTF.

This chain joins TRBV7-8 and TRBJ1-1; 8 bases align to TRBD1. CDR1 and CDR2 from the germline V gene are SGHVS and FQNEAQ. The CDR3 is made up of 14 amino acids. V was clipped by 2 bases and J by 6 bases; unmatched bases: 5. The chain's CDR3 is CASSLLRQGSEAFF. The CDR3 DNA follows: TGTGCCAGCAGCTTATTAAGACAGGGGTCTGAAGCTTTCTTT.

This clone was detected only a few times. This sequence joins TRBV27 and TRBJ1-4, with a weak D call TRBD1 (6 bases). The CDR3 is 14 amino acids. Germline V gives CDR1 MNHEY, CDR2 SMNVEV (reference sequence). Trimming took 7 bases from V and 4 from J, leaving 13 bases between them. The CDR3 nucleotides read TGTGCCAGCACCCCCAGGGGCGGTAATGAAAAACTGTTTTTT. Its translation is CASTPRGGNEKLFF.

This sequence joins TRBV13 and TRBJ2-2, with D uncertain. Germline V gene lookup returns CDR1 PRHDT and CDR2 FYEKMQ (reference sequence). The CDR3 has 14 amino acids. Trimming removed 3 bases from V and 3 bases from J, with 8 bases in between. The CDR3 region has the DNA TGTGCCAGCAGCTTCCGGGTTCACACCGGGGAGCTGTTTTTT. It codes for CASSFRVHTGELFF.

The chain couples TRBV6-6 to TRBJ2-6; tentatively, D is TRBD1 (6 bases). The germline V and J ends were trimmed by 5 bases and 1 base, with 9 bases remaining between them. The CDR3 spans 15 residues. Germline CDR1 is MNHNY and CDR2 is SVGAGI (reference sequence). The CDR3 loop is CASSTTGSGANVLTF. DNA of the CDR3: TGTGCCAGCAGTACAACAGGGTCTGGGGCCAACGTCCTGACTTTC.

V and J are TRBV19 and TRBJ2-2, with 7 nucleotides matching TRBD1. Germline-derived CDR1 and CDR2 are LNHDA and SQIVND (reference sequence). V was clipped by 4 bases and J by 0 bases; unmatched bases: 2. The CDR3 sequence is 15 residues long. The CDR3 loop reads CASSTGTANTGELFF. CDR3 DNA sequence: TGTGCCAGTAGTACGGGGACAGCGAACACCGGGGAGCTGTTTTTT.

The V gene is TRBV25-1, the J gene TRBJ2-3; D may be TRBD1 (5 bases). Trimming shortened V by 3 bases and J by 2 bases, and 15 bases separated the two germline ends. CDR1 and CDR2 from the germline V gene are MGHDK and SYGVNS. This CDR3 is 16 amino acids long. The CDR3 DNA reads as TGTGCCAGCAGTGACCCCCTCCTAGGGGCCACAGATACGCAGTATTTT. It codes for CASSDPLLGATDTQYF.

This sequence joins TRBV5-6 and TRBJ2-7, with D possibly matching TRBD2 (6 bases). Trimming took 5 bases from V and 2 from J, leaving 17 bases between them. The V gene's germline CDR1 is SGHDT and CDR2 YYEEEE. The CDR3 runs to 15 residues. The CDR3 region has the DNA TGTGCCAGCAGTTGGCGGGGCTACCAACCCTACGAGCAGTACTTC. It yields the protein CASSWRGYQPYEQYF.

The chain is built from TRBV6-6 and TRBJ2-3; 13 nucleotides agree with TRBD2. The germline V gene encodes CDR1 MNHNY and CDR2 SVGAGI (reference sequence). The trim removed 4 bases at V and 3 bases at J, leaving 1 base unmatched. This CDR3 is built from 15 residues. In nucleotides, the CDR3 is TGTGCCAGCAGTTTGACTAGCGGGGGGACAGATACGCAGTATTTT. Translation gives CASSLTSGGTDTQYF.